This TCR beta chain was sequenced in a study of shared clonotypes between healthy human individuals. Only in-frame clones appear in the TCRdb table, and some are missing; sequencing was by immunoSEQ multiplex PCR. The sample gives under 850,000 clones, 55% to 75% of which show up once; over 1.5% is in the top ten. There were no recent acute infections or vaccinations among the donors, who were healthy HIV-negative adults. Germline CDR1 LNHDA, CDR2 SQIVND (reference sequence). Germline trimming cut 6 bases from V and 4 bases from J; bases unmatched to any gene: 4. The CDR3 loop spans 14 amino acids. This clone was seen just once. The antigen remains undetermined. General study findings and limits: Estimated clonotype richness was generally higher in naive than memory subsets. Relative to clonotypes present in all four donors, those not shared had lower generation probabilities.

This receptor was taken from a woman aged 30 to 39 in good health. The genes are TRBV19 and TRBJ2-1; 9 nucleotides align to TRBD1. Sequencing was done on a sample of memory CD4+ T cells sorted from blood. Documented subset: CD45RA-negative fraction. The CDR3 region has the DNA TGTGCCAGTAGGCAGGGACAGGGATACAATGAGCAGTTCTTC. Translated, it gives CASRQGQGYNEQFF.